This T cell receptor (beta chain) was profiled in a study of T-cell reconstitution after alpha-beta-depleted transplantation in children. The CDR3 runs 15 residues. Germline lookup yields CDR1 SGDLS and CDR2 YYNGEE. V shed 0 bases and J 5 bases; nucleotides not matched to a gene: 4. During its preparation, the TCRbeta library received unique molecular identifiers. TCRdb processed the PCR reads anew with MiXCR; each CDR3 protein has one entry. The sample records hundreds of thousands of distinct CDR3 sequences, 16% being singletons. This clonotype appeared a few times. The chain uses TRBV9 and TRBJ2-3; 9 nucleotides align to TRBD2. The sequencing here drew on PBMCs from the stem cell graft donor, taken from the stem cell graft. The TCR was taken from a human donor who donated a stem cell graft to a child with acute myeloid leukemia. CDR3 bases: TGTGCCAGCAGCGTAGAAGCGGGGGGTCAAGATACGCAGTATTTT. It translates to CASSVEAGGQDTQYF.